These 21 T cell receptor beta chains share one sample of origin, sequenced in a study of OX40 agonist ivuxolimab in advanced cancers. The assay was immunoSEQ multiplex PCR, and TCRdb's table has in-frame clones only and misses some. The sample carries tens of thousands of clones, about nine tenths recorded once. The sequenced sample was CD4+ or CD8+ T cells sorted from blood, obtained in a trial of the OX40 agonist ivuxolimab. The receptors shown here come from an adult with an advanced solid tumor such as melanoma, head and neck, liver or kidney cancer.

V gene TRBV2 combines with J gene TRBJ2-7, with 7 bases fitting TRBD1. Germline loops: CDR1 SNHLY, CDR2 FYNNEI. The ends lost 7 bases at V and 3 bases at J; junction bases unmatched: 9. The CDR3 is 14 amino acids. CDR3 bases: TGTGCCAGCATCAGAGACAGGGCCAACTACGAGCAGTACTTC. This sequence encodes CASIRDRANYEQYF.

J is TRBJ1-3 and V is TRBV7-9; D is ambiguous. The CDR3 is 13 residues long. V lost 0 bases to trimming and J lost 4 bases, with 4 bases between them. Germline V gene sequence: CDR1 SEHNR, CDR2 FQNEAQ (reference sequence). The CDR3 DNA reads TGTGCCAGCAGCTTAGCGCTCGGAAACACCATATATTTT. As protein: CASSLALGNTIYF.

The DNA of the CDR3 is TGTGCCAGCAGTAGGGAGGGGTCCGGGGTTTACACTGAAGCTTTCTTT. Its translation: CASSREGSGVYTEAFF. The chain recombines TRBV28 with TRBJ1-1, with D possibly matching TRBD1 (5 bases). The V end was cut by 5 bases, the J end by 3 bases, with 19 bases between. Germline CDR1 and CDR2: MDHEN and SYDVKM. The CDR3 is made up of 16 amino acids.

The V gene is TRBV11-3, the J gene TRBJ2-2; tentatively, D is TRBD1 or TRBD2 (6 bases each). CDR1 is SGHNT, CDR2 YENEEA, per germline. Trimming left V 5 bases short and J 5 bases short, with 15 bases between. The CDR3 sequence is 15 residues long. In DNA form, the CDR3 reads TGTGCCAGCAGCAGGGGGGTAGCGCTGACCGGGGAGCTGTTTTTT. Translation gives CASSRGVALTGELFF.

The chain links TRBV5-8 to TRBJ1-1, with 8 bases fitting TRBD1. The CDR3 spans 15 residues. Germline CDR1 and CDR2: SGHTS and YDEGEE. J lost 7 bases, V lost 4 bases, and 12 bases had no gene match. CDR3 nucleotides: TGTGCCAGCAGCCGACTGACAGGGGCCGGCGGTGAAGCTTTCTTT. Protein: CASSRLTGAGGEAFF. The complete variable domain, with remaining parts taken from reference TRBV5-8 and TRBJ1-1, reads EAGVTQSPTHLIKTRGQQATLRCSPISGHTSVYWYQQALGLGLQFLLWYDEGEERNRGNFPPRFSGRQFPNYSSELNVNALELEDSALYLCASSRLTGAGGEAFFGQGTRLTVV.

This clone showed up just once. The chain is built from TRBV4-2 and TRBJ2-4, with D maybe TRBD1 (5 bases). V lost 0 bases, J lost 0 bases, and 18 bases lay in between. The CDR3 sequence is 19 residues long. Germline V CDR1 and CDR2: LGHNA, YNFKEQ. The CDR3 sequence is CASSQEIQAGGAAKNIQYF. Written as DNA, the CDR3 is TGTGCCAGCAGCCAAGAAATTCAGGCCGGTGGGGCAGCCAAAAACATTCAGTACTTC.

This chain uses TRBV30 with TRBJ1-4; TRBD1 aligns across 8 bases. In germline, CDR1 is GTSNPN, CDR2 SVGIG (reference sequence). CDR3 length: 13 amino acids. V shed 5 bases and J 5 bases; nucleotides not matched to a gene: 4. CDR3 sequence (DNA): TGTGCCTGGGGGACAGGCCGGAATGAAAAACTGTTTTTT. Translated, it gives CAWGTGRNEKLFF.

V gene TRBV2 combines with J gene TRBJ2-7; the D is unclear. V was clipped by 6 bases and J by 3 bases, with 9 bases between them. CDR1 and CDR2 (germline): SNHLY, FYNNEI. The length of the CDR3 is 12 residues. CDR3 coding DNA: TGTGCCAGCAGGTCAAACAGCTACGAGCAGTACTTC. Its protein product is CASRSNSYEQYF.

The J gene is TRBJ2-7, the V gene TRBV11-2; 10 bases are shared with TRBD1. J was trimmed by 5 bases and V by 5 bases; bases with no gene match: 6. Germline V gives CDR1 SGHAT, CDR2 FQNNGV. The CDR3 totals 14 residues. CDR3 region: CASSRTGGIDEQYF. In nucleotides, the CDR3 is TGTGCCAGCAGCAGGACAGGGGGGATAGACGAGCAGTACTTC.

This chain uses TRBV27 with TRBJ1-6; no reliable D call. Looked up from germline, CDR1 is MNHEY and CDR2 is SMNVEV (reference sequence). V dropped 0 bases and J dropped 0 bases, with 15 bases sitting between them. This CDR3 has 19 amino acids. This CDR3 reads CASSLSSRRGSSYNSPLHF. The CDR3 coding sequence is TGTGCCAGCAGTTTATCGTCCAGGAGAGGGAGCTCCTATAATTCACCCCTCCACTTT.

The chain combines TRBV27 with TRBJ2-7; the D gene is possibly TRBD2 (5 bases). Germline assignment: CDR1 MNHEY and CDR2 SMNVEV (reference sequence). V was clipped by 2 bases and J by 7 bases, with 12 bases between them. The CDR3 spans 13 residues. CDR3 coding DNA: TGTGCCAGCAGTTTACGGGGTTCGAGGGAGCAGTACTTC. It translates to CASSLRGSREQYF.

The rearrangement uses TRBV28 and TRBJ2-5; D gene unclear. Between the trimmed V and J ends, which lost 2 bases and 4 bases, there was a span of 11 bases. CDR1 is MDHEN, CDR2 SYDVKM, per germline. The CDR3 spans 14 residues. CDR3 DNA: TGTGCCAGCAGTTTACCCCACCTTCGAGAGACCCAGTACTTC. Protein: CASSLPHLRETQYF.

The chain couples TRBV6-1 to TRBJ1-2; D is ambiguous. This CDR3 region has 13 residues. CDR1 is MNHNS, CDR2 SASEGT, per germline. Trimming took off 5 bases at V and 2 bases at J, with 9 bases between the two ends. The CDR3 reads CASSHGGNYGYTF. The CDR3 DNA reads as TGTGCCAGCAGTCATGGAGGGAACTATGGCTACACCTTC.

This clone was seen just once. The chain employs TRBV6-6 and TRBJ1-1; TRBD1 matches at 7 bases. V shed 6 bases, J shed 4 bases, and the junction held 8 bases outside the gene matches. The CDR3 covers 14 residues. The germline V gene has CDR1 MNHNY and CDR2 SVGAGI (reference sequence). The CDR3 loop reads CASRDLTGATEAFF. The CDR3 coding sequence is TGTGCCAGCAGGGACTTAACAGGGGCCACTGAAGCTTTCTTT.

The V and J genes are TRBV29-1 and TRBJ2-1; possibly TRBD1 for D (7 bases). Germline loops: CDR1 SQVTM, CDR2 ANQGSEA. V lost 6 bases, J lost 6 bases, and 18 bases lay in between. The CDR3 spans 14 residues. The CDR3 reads CSVEQGTGGNEQFF. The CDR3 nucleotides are TGCAGCGTCGAACAGGGGACCGGGGGCAATGAGCAGTTCTTC.

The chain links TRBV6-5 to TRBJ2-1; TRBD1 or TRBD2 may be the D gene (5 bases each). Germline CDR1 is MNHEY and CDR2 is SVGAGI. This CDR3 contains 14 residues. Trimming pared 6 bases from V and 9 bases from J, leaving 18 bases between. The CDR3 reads CASSPGTNWREQFF. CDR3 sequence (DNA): TGTGCCAGCAGCCCCGGGACCAACTGGCGTGAGCAGTTCTTC.

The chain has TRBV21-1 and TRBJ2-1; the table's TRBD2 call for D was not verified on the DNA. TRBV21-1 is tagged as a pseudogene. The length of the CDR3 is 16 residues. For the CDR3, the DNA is TGTGCCAGCAGCAAAGTTTATGGCGGGATCCTCAGTGAGCAGTTCTTC. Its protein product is CASSKVYGGILSEQFF.

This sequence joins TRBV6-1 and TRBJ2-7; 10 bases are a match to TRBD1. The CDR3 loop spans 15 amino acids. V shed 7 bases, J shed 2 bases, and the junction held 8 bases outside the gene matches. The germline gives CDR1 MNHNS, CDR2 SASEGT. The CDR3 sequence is CASIRDRGPAYEQYF. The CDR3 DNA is TGTGCCAGCATCCGAGACAGGGGGCCCGCCTACGAGCAGTACTTC.

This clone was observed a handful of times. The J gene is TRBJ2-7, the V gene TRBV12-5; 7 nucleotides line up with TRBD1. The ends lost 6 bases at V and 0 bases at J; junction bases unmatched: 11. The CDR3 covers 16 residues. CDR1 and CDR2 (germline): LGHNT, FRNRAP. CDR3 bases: TGTGCTAGTGGGCCAGGGGGACAGTTCTACTCCTACGAGCAGTACTTC. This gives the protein CASGPGGQFYSYEQYF.

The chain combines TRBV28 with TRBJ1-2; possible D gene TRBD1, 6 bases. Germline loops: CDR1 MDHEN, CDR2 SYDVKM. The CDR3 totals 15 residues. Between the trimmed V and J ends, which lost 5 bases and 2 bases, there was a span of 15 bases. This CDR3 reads CASSALRGLNYGYTF. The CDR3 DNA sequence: TGTGCCAGCAGTGCCCTCCGGGGGCTGAACTATGGCTACACCTTC.

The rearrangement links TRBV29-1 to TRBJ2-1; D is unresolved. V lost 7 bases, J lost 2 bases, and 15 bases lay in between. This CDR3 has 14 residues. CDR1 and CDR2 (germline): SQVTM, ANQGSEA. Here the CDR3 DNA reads TGCAGCGGACGAGCTAGGGATCCCTACAATGAGCAGTTCTTC. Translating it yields CSGRARDPYNEQFF.